This T cell receptor (beta chain) appears in the sequencing data of a study of blood T cell repertoires in COVID-19 (dated by TCRdb to about 2020). At the level of the whole study: Samples from collaborators originated in the United States, Italy and Spain and spanned both the acute and convalescent phases of COVID-19. The material from the prospective study consisted of cDNA or gDNA derived from T cells, B-cell-depleted T cells, or PBMCs. A de-identified subject ID, COVID-19 status, age in years and sex were almost always included in the sample metadata. The samples were drawn from two sources: the first 160 participants of the ongoing ImmuneRACE study, and about 1,300 subjects contributed by 6 global collaborators. Where HLA class I and class II types were available, the types were taken from metadata supplied by the sample provider, not from assay-based typing. Subjects who had been exposed to COVID-19, were actively infected with it, or had recovered from it provided the deeply sampled blood TCRbeta repertoires that made up the dataset. A freely available public database, intended as a resource for researchers studying the immune response to SARS-CoV-2, is where the repertoires were released.

Another Seattle source contributed samples from volunteer blood donors who had recovered from COVID-19. Collaborating institutions collected whole blood in K2EDTA tubes following their own protocols. Collaborator samples were shipped for TCRbeta analysis as frozen whole blood, isolated PBMCs, or DNA extracted from either sample type. The CDR3 numbers 14 residues from cysteine through phenylalanine. The retained sequence is limited to the CDR3, 42 bases, with the frame set at the first base. V is pared back by 11 bases and J by 1 base, with 18 bases lying between the germline termini. CDR1 and CDR2, looked up from the germline V gene, are MNHEY and SVGAGI. Beyond this particular receptor, the publication reports: Clinical and demographic metadata were provided uncurated, with the amount varying by source and participant.

TCRbeta CDR3 regions were amplified from genomic DNA using the immunoSEQ Assay, a bias-controlled multiplex PCR. Under the source paper's analysis protocol: The number of nucleated cells in each sample was estimated by amplification of reference gene primers within the assay. To quantify the absolute abundance of each unique TCRbeta CDR3 rearrangement, sequence reads were collapsed and filtered. For each sample, productive Simpson clonality was calculated as the square root of Simpson's diversity index across productive rearrangements. Entries here come from immuneACCESS through TCRdb and include only in-frame sequences with V and J called. Some clones fail to appear in such tables; in the studies checked, an unresolved V gene covers under half of the shortfall, and the cause of the remainder is unknown. The V and J calls and clone size come from that table; D and trimming were worked out from the DNA. For this sample there are some 120,000 clones; more than 70% appear just once. Of the sample, under 15% falls within the top ten clones.

In the case of this clone: The specificity of this receptor is unknown. No base quality values were provided; no much bigger clone lies one nucleotide off.

The rearranged segments are TRBV6-5 and TRBJ2-7; a tentative D call is TRBD2 (6 bases match). The source of this sequence is a woman younger than 45 who had recovered from COVID-19. The sample comprised peripheral blood. The CDR3 amino acid sequence is: CASRSREISYEQYF. The DNA reads TGTGCCTCCCGGTCTCGGGAGATATCCTACGAGCAGTACTTC.